This T cell receptor (beta chain) was identified during a study of molecular identifiers for immune sequencing clone quantification. The study's findings and limits: The share of molecules held by clones above 20 RNA copies was over 99% in effector cells and under 1% in naive cells.

Concerning this clonotype itself: Its cognate antigen is unknown. A much larger clone sits a single nucleotide away, making a read error possible.

TCRdb analysed the PCR reads with MiXCR anew, one entry per CDR3 protein. The sample shows about 640,000 distinct CDR3 sequences, 15% to 20% of them seen only once. The germline gives CDR1 LGHDT, CDR2 YNNKEL (reference sequence). The CDR3 extends over 13 amino acids. The sequenced sample consisted of naive CD8+ T cells from blood, with Jurkat cell RNA spiked in. Sample subset: FACS-sorted CD8+CD4-CCR7+CD45RA+ naive T cells. V and J are TRBV3-1 and TRBJ1-1; no clear D gene. This receptor was identified in a human donor in good health. Some libraries in this study had Jurkat cell RNA spiked in. CDR3 nucleotides: TGTGCCAGCACCCAACCGGAGGTGGGTGAAACTTTCTTT. It yields the protein CASTQPEVGETFF.